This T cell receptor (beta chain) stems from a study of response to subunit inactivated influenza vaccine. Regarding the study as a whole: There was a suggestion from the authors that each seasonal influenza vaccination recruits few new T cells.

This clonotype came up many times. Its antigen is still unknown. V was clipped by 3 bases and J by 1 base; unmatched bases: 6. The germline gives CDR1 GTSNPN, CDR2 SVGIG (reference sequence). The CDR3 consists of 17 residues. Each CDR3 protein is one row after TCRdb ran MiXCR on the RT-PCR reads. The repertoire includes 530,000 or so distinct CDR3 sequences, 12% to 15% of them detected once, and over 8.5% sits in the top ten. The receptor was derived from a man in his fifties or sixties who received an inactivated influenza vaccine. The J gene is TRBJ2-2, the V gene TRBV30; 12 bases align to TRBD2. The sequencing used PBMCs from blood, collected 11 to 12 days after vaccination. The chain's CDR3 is CAWRPRTSGVNTGELFF. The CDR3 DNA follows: TGTGCCTGGAGACCCCGGACTAGCGGGGTGAACACCGGGGAGCTGTTTTTT.